What follows describes a single TCR beta chain. The record originates from a study of blood T cell repertoires in COVID-19. Study overall: Acute and convalescent COVID-19 samples came from the United States, Italy and Spain. PBMCs, B-cell-depleted T cells, or T cells provided the cDNA or gDNA that made up the material.

V lost 5 bases to trimming and J lost 6 bases; unmatched junction nucleotides: 4. The germline gives CDR1 SGHAT, CDR2 FQNNGV. This CDR3 is 12 amino acids long. Authors' methods: From reference gene primer amplification, estimates of nucleated cell counts were derived. Assay: immunoSEQ multiplex PCR; the TCRdb copy retains only in-frame clones and omits some. D and trimming come from the DNA, and the V and J calls and clone size come from that table. The sample consists of 90,000 to 130,000 clones, around 84% of them appearing once. Sequences were obtained from peripheral blood. The TCR was taken from a middle-aged man with acute or convalescent COVID-19. The rearrangement uses TRBV11-2 and TRBJ2-7; 7 bases match TRBD1. CDR3 protein: CASSKTGVEQYF. The CDR3 bases are TGTGCCAGCAGCAAAACAGGGGTCGAGCAGTACTTC. Looking up the rest from reference TRBV11-2 and TRBJ2-7 gives the full variable domain: EAGVAQSPRYKIIEKRQSVAFWCNPISGHATLYWYQQILGQGPKLLIQFQNNGVVDDSQLPKDRFSAERLKGVDSTLKIQPAKLEDSAVYLCASSKTGVEQYFGPGTRLTVT.